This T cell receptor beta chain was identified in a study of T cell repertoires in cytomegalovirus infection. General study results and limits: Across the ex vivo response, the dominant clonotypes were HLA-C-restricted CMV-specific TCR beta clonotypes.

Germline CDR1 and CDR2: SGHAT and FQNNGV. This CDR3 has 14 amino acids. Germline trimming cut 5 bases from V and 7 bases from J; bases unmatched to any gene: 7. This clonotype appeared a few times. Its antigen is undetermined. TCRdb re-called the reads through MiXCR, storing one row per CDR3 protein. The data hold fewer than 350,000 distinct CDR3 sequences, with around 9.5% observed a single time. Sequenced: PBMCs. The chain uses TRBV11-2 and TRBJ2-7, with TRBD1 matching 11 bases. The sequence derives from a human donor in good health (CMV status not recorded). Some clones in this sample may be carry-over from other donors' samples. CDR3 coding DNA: TGTGCCAGCAGCCTCAGGACAGGGGGCGATGAGCAGTACTTC. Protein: CASSLRTGGDEQYF. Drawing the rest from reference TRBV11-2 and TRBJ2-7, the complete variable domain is EAGVAQSPRYKIIEKRQSVAFWCNPISGHATLYWYQQILGQGPKLLIQFQNNGVVDDSQLPKDRFSAERLKGVDSTLKIQPAKLEDSAVYLCASSLRTGGDEQYFGPGTRLTVT.